The T cell receptor beta chain under discussion was sequenced for a study of OX40 agonist ivuxolimab in advanced cancers. Study information: Previous treatment with anti-PD-1, anti-PD-L1 or anti-CTLA-4 therapy was allowed; roughly 40% had received some.

CDR1 is SGHDN and CDR2 is FVKESK in the germline V gene. The V and J ends lost 4 bases and 1 base respectively, with 10 bases between them. The CDR3 is made up of 14 amino acids. This clone was seen only once. Generated by immunoSEQ multiplex PCR, the TCRdb table keeps only in-frame clones and is missing some. This sample has tens of thousands of clones, with more than 80% found just once. Drawing of blood for sampling happened at baseline, at cycle 4 day 1, and at cycle 7 day 1. The sequence came from an adult with an advanced solid tumor such as melanoma, head and neck, liver or kidney cancer. The gene calls are TRBV14 and TRBJ1-1; no definite D call. The specimen was CD4+ or CD8+ T cells sorted from blood, collected in a trial of the OX40 agonist ivuxolimab. CDR3 in amino acids: CASSPRTGNTEAFF. The CDR3 DNA follows: TGTGCCAGCAGCCCTCGGACGGGGAACACTGAAGCTTTCTTT.